These 24 T cell receptor beta chains were all obtained from the same sample, sequenced in a study of blood T cells in healthy people across ages. Alongside a J-beta primer mix, a sample-barcoded 5' primer served in a second PCR lasting roughly 7 to 11 cycles. TCRdb passed the 5' RACE reads through MiXCR, listing each CDR3 protein once. Among roughly 800,000 distinct CDR3 sequences listed, 20% to 25% were seen once. The same data also contributed to another study, on T cells of mothers and their children.

Sequenced material: blood. The source is a boy between 10 and 17 years old in good health.

The chain recombines TRBV11-2 with TRBJ2-2; 11 nucleotides match TRBD2. Per germline, CDR1 SGHAT and CDR2 FQNNGV. With V trimmed by 7 bases and J by 8 bases, 12 bases remained unmatched. This CDR3 spans 16 amino acids. The CDR3 nucleotides read TGTGCCAGCACTGAACTAGCGGGAGTTTCGGCGGGGGAGCTGTTTTTT. It encodes CASTELAGVSAGELFF.

V usage is TRBV7-9 and J usage is TRBJ2-7; TRBD1 aligns across 10 bases. J was trimmed by 4 bases and V by 5 bases; bases with no gene match: 8. Germline CDR1 reads SEHNR; CDR2 reads FQNEAQ (reference sequence). The CDR3 is made up of 15 amino acids. CDR3 sequence (DNA): TGTGCCAGCAGCCAACCAGACAGGGGGCTGTACGAGCAGTACTTC. Protein: CASSQPDRGLYEQYF. Variable domain in full (rest from reference TRBV7-9 and TRBJ2-7): DTGVSQNPRHKITKRGQNVTFRCDPISEHNRLYWYRQTLGQGPEFLTYFQNEAQLEKSRLLSDRFSAERPKGSFSTLEIQRTEQGDSAMYLCASSQPDRGLYEQYFGPGTRLTVT.

This chain joins TRBV9 and TRBJ2-7; 8 nucleotides line up with TRBD2. V shed 0 bases, J shed 0 bases, and the junction held 5 bases outside the gene matches. Germline-derived CDR1 and CDR2 are SGDLS and YYNGEE. The CDR3 has 16 residues. The CDR3 coding sequence is TGTGCCAGCAGCGTAGGTCGACTAGCGATCTCCTACGAGCAGTACTTC. Protein: CASSVGRLAISYEQYF.

J is TRBJ2-3 and V is TRBV3-1; D is ambiguous. The CDR3 runs 13 residues. Germline loops: CDR1 LGHDT, CDR2 YNNKEL (reference sequence). Trimming shortened V by 5 bases and J by 2 bases, and 8 bases separated the two germline ends. The CDR3 region is CASSYDPTDTQYF. CDR3 DNA sequence: TGTGCCAGCAGCTACGATCCCACAGATACGCAGTATTTT.

The chain is built from TRBV4-3 and TRBJ2-5; D is unclear. The germline CDR1 and CDR2 sequences are LGHNA and YSLEER. Trimming shortened V by 0 bases and J by 11 bases, and 13 bases separated the two germline ends. The CDR3 is 13 residues long. The CDR3, as DNA: TGCGCCAGCAGCCAAGATCCAGGATCCCATCAGTACTTC. Amino acid sequence: CASSQDPGSHQYF.

This clonotype occurred a few times. The genes are TRBV20-1 and TRBJ2-5; perhaps TRBD1 as D (6 bases). The CDR3 contains 14 residues. Trimming took 5 bases from V and 3 from J, leaving 16 bases between them. CDR1 is DFQATT and CDR2 is SNEGSKA in the germline V gene (reference sequence). The CDR3 loop is CSAQIPGTKETQYF. The CDR3 coding sequence is TGCAGTGCTCAAATTCCGGGGACAAAAGAGACCCAGTACTTC.

This clonotype was seen more than once but under ten times. The chain links TRBV29-1 to TRBJ2-5; D uncertain. Germline CDR1 is SQVTM and CDR2 is ANQGSEA. CDR3 length: 13 residues. The V end lost 6 bases, the J end lost 1 base, and 12 bases lay between the germline ends. CDR3 sequence reads: CSVRHVVQETQYF. Written as DNA, the CDR3 is TGCAGCGTGCGACACGTCGTCCAAGAGACCCAGTACTTC.

The chain employs TRBV29-1 and TRBJ2-5; D might be TRBD1 or TRBD2, each matching 5 bases. CDR1 and CDR2 (germline): SQVTM, ANQGSEA. The CDR3 length is 13 residues. Between the trimmed V and J ends, which lost 7 bases and 3 bases, there was a span of 15 bases. CDR3 bases: TGCAGCGGTATAAAGGGGAGAAAAGAGACCCAGTACTTC. Encoded protein: CSGIKGRKETQYF. The variable domain in full, completed from reference TRBV29-1 and TRBJ2-5, reads SAVISQKPSRDICQRGTSLTIQCQVDSQVTMMFWYRQQPGQSLTLIATANQGSEATYESGFVIDKFPISRPNLTFSTLTVSNMSPEDSSIYLCSGIKGRKETQYFGPGTRLLVL.

This clonotype was counted between two and nine times. The J gene is TRBJ1-2, the V gene TRBV28; no definite D call. CDR1 is MDHEN and CDR2 is SYDVKM in the germline V gene. CDR3 size: 14 residues. V lost 5 bases to trimming and J lost 5 bases, with 15 bases between them. Here the CDR3 reads CASSPDSSVYGYTF. The CDR3 region has the DNA TGTGCCAGCAGTCCCGACTCCAGCGTATATGGCTACACCTTC.

This clonotype was seen more than once but under ten times. J is TRBJ2-2 and V is TRBV11-2, with 8 nucleotides matching TRBD2. V shed 5 bases, J shed 0 bases, and the junction held 5 bases outside the gene matches. Germline CDR1 SGHAT, CDR2 FQNNGV. This CDR3 is 16 amino acids long. CDR3 nucleotide sequence: TGTGCCAGCAGCACAACGGGACTAGCGAACACCGGGGAGCTGTTTTTT. This sequence encodes CASSTTGLANTGELFF. Drawing the rest from reference TRBV11-2 and TRBJ2-2, the complete variable domain is EAGVAQSPRYKIIEKRQSVAFWCNPISGHATLYWYQQILGQGPKLLIQFQNNGVVDDSQLPKDRFSAERLKGVDSTLKIQPAKLEDSAVYLCASSTTGLANTGELFFGEGSRLTVL.

The V gene is TRBV29-1, the J gene TRBJ2-5; no clear D gene. The better agreement between TRBJ2-1 and the DNA end casts doubt on the J call. CDR3 length equals 16 residues. CDR1 and CDR2 (germline): SQVTM, ANQGSEA. The CDR3 reads CSVEDPGPTPFNEQFF. The CDR3 DNA follows: TGCAGCGTTGAAGACCCTGGTCCAACTCCATTCAATGAGCAGTTCTTC.

There are a few counts of this clonotype. This chain links TRBV28 with TRBJ1-6; unclear D gene. V dropped 3 bases and J dropped 10 bases, with 4 bases sitting between them. CDR1 is MDHEN and CDR2 is SYDVKM in the germline V gene. The CDR3 is 11 residues long. The CDR3 sequence: CASSFGSPLHF. The CDR3 nucleotides are TGTGCCAGCAGTTTCGGGTCACCCCTCCACTTT.

Turning to this clonotype: A read error may produce the germline difference seen at one junction end. The CDR3 DNA reads as TGTGCCAGCAGCTTAGCGGACAGGGTGGGCACTGAAGCTTCCTTT. This translates into CASSLADRVGTEASF. The chain couples TRBV7-9 to TRBJ1-1; 8 bases match TRBD1. Germline loops: CDR1 SEHNR, CDR2 FQNEAQ (reference sequence). The CDR3 is 15 amino acids.

This clonotype was seen a few times. This rearrangement joins TRBV10-3 to TRBJ2-2, with a possible D match to TRBD1 (6 bases). This CDR3 comprises 14 residues. In germline, CDR1 is ENHRY, CDR2 SYGVKD. V was cut by 6 bases and J by 1 base, with 9 bases left in between. The CDR3 DNA reads as TGTGCCATCAGGAGGGGGAAGAACACCGGGGAGCTGTTTTTT. This codes for CAIRRGKNTGELFF.

This clonotype has only a few counts. The chain is built from TRBV29-1 and TRBJ2-1; 7 bases are shared with TRBD1. There are 13 residues in the CDR3. Per germline, CDR1 SQVTM and CDR2 ANQGSEA. The V and J ends lost 4 bases and 2 bases, in that order; junction bases with no gene match: 2. DNA of the CDR3: TGCAGCGTTGGGACAGGCGCCTACAATGAGCAGTTCTTC. Protein: CSVGTGAYNEQFF.

This clonotype was observed a few times. The chain is built from TRBV7-2 and TRBJ2-5; 9 bases line up with TRBD2. Germline assignment: CDR1 SGHTA and CDR2 FQGNSA. The CDR3 extends over 17 amino acids. Unmatched junction bases numbered 12, after V lost 3 bases and J lost 4 bases. The CDR3 region is CASSFFPGLALGETQYF. In DNA, the CDR3 is TGTGCCAGCAGCTTTTTCCCCGGACTAGCGTTGGGAGAGACCCAGTACTTC.

This clonotype came up a few times. The chain uses TRBV12-5 and TRBJ2-1, with 7 bases identical to TRBD1. Germline trimming cut 0 bases from V and 1 base from J; bases unmatched to any gene: 9. The CDR3 is 18 residues long. Looked up from germline, CDR1 is LGHNT and CDR2 is FRNRAP. The CDR3: CASGLVRLTGQSYNEQFF. CDR3 DNA sequence: TGTGCTAGTGGTTTGGTACGGCTGACAGGGCAGTCCTACAATGAGCAGTTCTTC.

This clonotype was counted only a few times. The DNA of the CDR3 is TGTGCCAGCAGTTCCTTACCGGGACTAGTTTCACGGGAGCAGTTCTTC. Its protein product is CASSSLPGLVSREQFF. The gene calls are TRBV28 and TRBJ2-1; 8 bases align to TRBD2. Germline CDR1 and CDR2: MDHEN and SYDVKM. The CDR3 sequence is 16 residues long. V shed 4 bases and J 10 bases; nucleotides not matched to a gene: 15.

The V call is TRBV6-5, the J call TRBJ2-5; no clear D. The better agreement between TRBJ2-7 and the DNA end casts doubt on the J call. Germline V gene lookup returns CDR1 MNHEY and CDR2 SVGAGI. This CDR3 is 14 amino acids long. CDR3 nucleotide sequence: TGTGCCAGCAGTTATAACAGCGTCTCCTACGAGCAGTACTTC. Protein sequence: CASSYNSVSYEQYF.

This clonotype was observed a handful of times. The chain recombines TRBV27 with TRBJ2-3; no clear D. Trimming took off 5 bases at V and 2 bases at J, with 11 bases between the two ends. The CDR3 has 14 amino acids. Germline V gene lookup returns CDR1 MNHEY and CDR2 SMNVEV (reference sequence). The CDR3 protein is CASSPNIPTDTQYF. DNA of the CDR3: TGTGCCAGCAGTCCGAACATTCCCACAGATACGCAGTATTTT.

V gene TRBV5-1 combines with J gene TRBJ1-4; TRBD1 matches 9 bases. Per germline, CDR1 SGHRS and CDR2 YFSETQ. The J segment lost 6 bases and the V segment lost 6 bases, leaving 9 bases of the junction unmatched. The CDR3 sequence is 15 residues long. CDR3 DNA sequence: TGCGCCAGCAAAGCTTCACAGGGGGCCGATGAAAAACTGTTTTTT. Its translation: CASKASQGADEKLFF.

V and J are TRBV5-1 and TRBJ2-2; TRBD1 agrees at 10 bases. This CDR3 region has 16 residues. J gave up 3 bases and V 0 bases, and 2 bases lay outside the gene matches. The germline CDR1 and CDR2 sequences are SGHRS and YFSETQ. The CDR3 DNA reads TGCGCCAGCAGCTTGGAAGGGACAGGGGACACCGGGGAGCTGTTTTTT. Its protein is CASSLEGTGDTGELFF.

Only a few counts were recorded for this clonotype. V gene TRBV6-1 combines with J gene TRBJ2-1, with 10 bases fitting TRBD2. The CDR3 totals 14 residues. Germline V gene data show CDR1 as MNHNS and CDR2 as SASEGT. The trim removed 5 bases at V and 8 bases at J, leaving 6 bases unmatched. CDR3 region: CASSLLAGSDEQFF. DNA for the CDR3: TGTGCCAGCAGTTTACTAGCGGGGTCGGATGAGCAGTTCTTC.

V usage is TRBV20-1 and J usage is TRBJ2-7; tentatively, D is TRBD2 (5 bases). The DNA end is a closer match to TRBJ2-5, so the J assignment may be wrong. CDR1 and CDR2 from the germline V gene are DFQATT and SNEGSKA (reference sequence). This CDR3 is 14 amino acids long. DNA of the CDR3: TGCAGTGCTAGAGATCGCCGGGATGGGGAGACCCAGTACTTC. It codes for CSARDRRDGETQYF.